Below, 32 T cell receptor beta chains from the same sample are listed, as sequenced in a study of T cell responses to AZD1222 COVID-19 vaccine. TCRdb's table, derived via immunoSEQ multiplex PCR, lists solely in-frame clones and lacks some. Among approximately 100,000 clones listed, nearly 95% were seen once. Sequences were derived from peripheral blood, sampled on day 0 of AZD1222 vaccination. These receptors were obtained from an adult in good health.

J is TRBJ2-5 and V is TRBV5-1; 8 bases line up with TRBD2. CDR1 is SGHRS, CDR2 YFSETQ, per germline. CDR3 length: 13 amino acids. V shed 5 bases, J shed 3 bases, and the junction held 3 bases outside the gene matches. The CDR3 region is CASSLLAEETQYF. In DNA form, the CDR3 reads TGCGCCAGCAGTTTACTAGCGGAAGAGACCCAGTACTTC.

Regarding this clone: The same CDR3 arises from other DNA sequences in this sample as well. This chain joins TRBV6-5 and TRBJ1-2; D is ambiguous. The germline CDR1 and CDR2 sequences are MNHEY and SVGAGI. With 0 bases removed from V and 4 bases from J, the gap between germline ends came to 6 bases. CDR3 length: 13 residues. CDR3 nucleotides: TGTGCCAGCAGTTACTCGCGGGGCTATGGCTACACCTTC. Translation: CASSYSRGYGYTF.

This chain joins TRBV7-9 and TRBJ2-1; 7 positions match TRBD2. V was clipped by 4 bases and J by 5 bases; unmatched bases: 11. CDR3 length equals 16 residues. Per the germline V gene, CDR1 is SEHNR and CDR2 is FQNEAQ (reference sequence). The CDR3, as DNA: TGTGCCAGCAGCTCCCCCTTGGGCGGGAGAGACAATGAGCAGTTCTTC. Protein product: CASSSPLGGRDNEQFF.

This chain connects TRBV5-5 to TRBJ1-1; 8 bases align to TRBD1. The trim removed 3 bases at V and 10 bases at J, leaving 5 bases unmatched. The CDR3 extends over 12 amino acids. The germline V gene encodes CDR1 SGHKS and CDR2 YYEKEE (reference sequence). CDR3: CASSSGQGSAFF. CDR3 coding DNA: TGTGCCAGCAGCTCAGGACAGGGCTCAGCTTTCTTT.

The genes are TRBV14 and TRBJ2-5; D might be TRBD2 (6 bases). V lost 0 bases, J lost 4 bases, and 12 bases lay in between. CDR1 SGHDN and CDR2 FVKESK come from the germline V gene. The length of the CDR3 is 15 residues. As DNA, the CDR3 is TGTGCCAGCAGCCAAGATAGCCCCGGGAGAGAGACCCAGTACTTC. Protein sequence: CASSQDSPGRETQYF. Full variable domain (missing parts from reference TRBV14 and TRBJ2-5): EAGVTQFPSHSVIEKGQTVTLRCDPISGHDNLYWYRRVMGKEIKFLLHFVKESKQDESGMPNNRFLAERTGGTYSTLKVQPAELEDSGVYFCASSQDSPGRETQYFGPGTRLLVL.

The chain combines TRBV4-1 with TRBJ1-5, with D unresolved. Germline V gene lookup returns CDR1 MGHRA and CDR2 YSYEKL. This CDR3 is built from 14 residues. V lost 0 bases to trimming and J lost 3 bases, with 6 bases between them. The CDR3 region is CASSQEGFNQPQHF. CDR3 coding DNA: TGCGCCAGCAGCCAAGAGGGGTTCAATCAGCCCCAGCATTTT.

This clone showed up just once. The chain joins TRBV28 to TRBJ1-1, with 11 bases identical to TRBD1. Germline loops: CDR1 MDHEN, CDR2 SYDVKM. The V segment lost 8 bases and the J segment 1 base; nucleotides outside the gene matches: 6. The CDR3 loop spans 15 amino acids. The CDR3 spells CASAGQGATNTEAFF. The CDR3 nucleotides read TGTGCCAGCGCCGGACAGGGGGCAACGAACACTGAAGCTTTCTTT.

This rearrangement joins TRBV12-3 or TRBV12-4 to TRBJ1-2, with a weak D call TRBD1 (5 bases). Trimming pared 2 bases from V and 8 bases from J, leaving 12 bases between. The CDR3 has 13 amino acids. The CDR3 spells CASSLYQGGGYTF. As DNA, the CDR3 is TGTGCCAGCAGTTTATACCAGGGAGGAGGCTACACCTTC.

This chain uses TRBV7-8 with TRBJ1-1, with D uncertain. The CDR3 totals 15 residues. Germline V gene data show CDR1 as SGHVS and CDR2 as FQNEAQ. V lost 0 bases to trimming and J lost 0 bases, with 8 bases between them. CDR3 residues: CASSLAPPLNTEAFF. The CDR3 DNA follows: TGTGCCAGCAGCTTAGCGCCACCGCTGAACACTGAAGCTTTCTTT.

The chain carries TRBV5-4 and TRBJ1-2; D unclear. Trimming removed 2 bases from V and 3 bases from J, with 17 bases in between. Germline CDR1 reads SGHNT; CDR2 reads YYREEE (reference sequence). The CDR3 runs to 16 residues. The CDR3 nucleotides read TGTGCCAGCAGCTTAAAGGTCGGGAGAACAGACTATGGCTACACCTTC. Translating gives CASSLKVGRTDYGYTF.

V gene TRBV27 combines with J gene TRBJ1-5; D possibly corresponds to TRBD1 (5 bases). Per the germline V gene, CDR1 is MNHEY and CDR2 is SMNVEV (reference sequence). Trimming pared 6 bases from V and 5 bases from J, leaving 11 bases between. The CDR3 is 13 amino acids. The CDR3 sequence is CASRPTEDQPQHF. CDR3 coding DNA: TGTGCCAGCAGACCGACAGAGGATCAGCCCCAGCATTTT.

This clone was detected only once. The chain employs TRBV24-1 and TRBJ2-1; tentatively, D is TRBD2 (6 bases). Germline CDR1 and CDR2: KGHDR and SFDVKD. The ends were cut back, 4 bases at V and 0 bases at J, with 15 bases in the middle. The CDR3 runs 17 residues. In DNA, the CDR3 is TGTGCCACCAGTGACTCTAAGCGGGCCGACTCCTACAATGAGCAGTTCTTC. Translated, it gives CATSDSKRADSYNEQFF.

This chain connects TRBV20-1 to TRBJ1-1; D call uncertain. Trimming took 3 bases from V and 5 from J, leaving 13 bases between them. CDR3 length: 13 amino acids. Germline CDR1 DFQATT, CDR2 SNEGSKA (reference sequence). CDR3 protein: CSASRQAETEAFF. The CDR3 bases are TGCAGTGCTAGTCGGCAGGCTGAGACTGAAGCTTTCTTT.

The chain is built from TRBV14 and TRBJ1-2, with D tentatively TRBD1 (6 bases). In germline, CDR1 is SGHDN, CDR2 FVKESK. Trimming removed 3 bases from V and 1 base from J, with 15 bases in between. The CDR3 totals 16 residues. CDR3 nucleotides: TGTGCCAGCAGCCACTCACAGGGAGAGGTTAACTATGGCTACACCTTC. Its protein is CASSHSQGEVNYGYTF.

The rearrangement joins TRBV2 to TRBJ1-2; D not certain. The CDR3 loop spans 13 amino acids. The ends were cut back, 3 bases at V and 1 base at J, with 6 bases in the middle. Germline V gene data show CDR1 as SNHLY and CDR2 as FYNNEI. The CDR3 nucleotides are TGTGCCAGCAGTGAGACGTATAACTATGGCTACACCTTC. Its translation: CASSETYNYGYTF.

This sequence joins TRBV19 and TRBJ1-5; possible D gene TRBD1, 5 bases. The germline V gene encodes CDR1 LNHDA and CDR2 SQIVND (reference sequence). The CDR3 loop spans 15 amino acids. Trimming shortened V by 6 bases and J by 0 bases, and 12 bases separated the two germline ends. CDR3 amino acids: CASSGRDGSNQPQHF. CDR3 DNA: TGTGCCAGTAGCGGGCGGGACGGTAGCAATCAGCCCCAGCATTTT.

This chain joins TRBV7-2 and TRBJ2-2; D not resolved. V lost 5 bases and J lost 8, with 12 bases in between. Per the germline V gene, CDR1 is SGHTA and CDR2 is FQGNSA. This CDR3 has 13 residues. The CDR3 DNA is TGTGCCAGCAGCCTTGGGCGTGGGGGGGAGCTGTTTTTT. Protein: CASSLGRGGELFF.

The chain has TRBV6-5 and TRBJ2-5; D gene unclear. V dropped 5 bases and J dropped 3 bases, with 7 bases sitting between them. The CDR3 consists of 12 residues. In germline, CDR1 is MNHEY, CDR2 SVGAGI. As DNA, the CDR3 is TGTGCCAGCAGTAGCCGGAAAGAGACCCAGTACTTC. This gives the protein CASSSRKETQYF.

The genes are TRBV2 and TRBJ1-2; 11 bases are a match to TRBD1. CDR1 and CDR2 from the germline V gene are SNHLY and FYNNEI. The CDR3 runs to 15 residues. Losses at the gene ends were 7 bases for V and 6 bases for J; bases not matched to a gene: 10. The CDR3 region is CASTSFPGQGDGYTF. Written as DNA, the CDR3 is TGTGCCAGCACCTCTTTTCCGGGACAGGGGGATGGCTACACCTTC.

The chain is built from TRBV2 and TRBJ2-7; the D gene is possibly TRBD2 (5 bases). The CDR3 is 13 residues long. The V gene lost 7 bases and the J gene lost 0 bases, with 10 bases spanning the gap. Germline V gene sequence: CDR1 SNHLY, CDR2 FYNNEI. CDR3 sequence (DNA): TGTGCCAGCAACGGGGTGTTCTCCTACGAGCAGTACTTC. This encodes CASNGVFSYEQYF.

This clone occurred once. The CDR3 DNA sequence: TGTGCCAGCAGTTACATGGGACAGCAGTACTTC. It specifies CASSYMGQQYF. The chain employs TRBV6-5 and TRBJ2-7, with D perhaps being TRBD1 or TRBD2 (5 bases each). The V and J ends lost 2 bases and 8 bases respectively, with 7 bases between them. The CDR3 is made up of 11 amino acids. The germline CDR1 and CDR2 sequences are MNHEY and SVGAGI.

This clone was seen just once. The J gene is TRBJ1-3, the V gene TRBV15; no clear D. This CDR3 is built from 17 residues. From germline, CDR1 is LNHNV and CDR2 YYDKDF (reference sequence). The V and J ends lost 0 bases and 2 bases respectively, with 14 bases between them. The DNA of the CDR3 is TGTGCCACCAGCAGAGATAGTCTGGGAACGGCTGGAAACACCATATATTTT. Encoded protein: CATSRDSLGTAGNTIYF.

Written as DNA, the CDR3 is TGTGCCGCTGCGGGACAATCTAATTCACCCCTCCACTTT. This translates into CAAAGQSNSPLHF. The chain carries TRBV30 and TRBJ1-6; D is possibly TRBD1 (6 bases). The V end lost 8 bases, the J end lost 6 bases, and 14 bases lay between the germline ends. CDR1 and CDR2 from the germline V gene are GTSNPN and SVGIG (reference sequence). This CDR3 is 13 amino acids long.

The rearrangement joins TRBV5-4 to TRBJ1-3, with a tentative D call TRBD1 (5 bases). V shed 4 bases and J shed 0 bases, with 8 bases lying between them. The CDR3 extends over 14 amino acids. Looked up from germline, CDR1 is SGHNT and CDR2 is YYREEE (reference sequence). As DNA, the CDR3 is TGTGCCAGCAGCCGCCAGGGCTCTGGAAACACCATATATTTT. It translates to CASSRQGSGNTIYF.

The chain has TRBV9 and TRBJ2-7; the D gene could be TRBD1 or TRBD2 (5 bases each). Germline V gives CDR1 SGDLS, CDR2 YYNGEE. This CDR3 spans 13 amino acids. The germline V and J ends were trimmed by 4 bases and 6 bases, with 14 bases remaining between them. The CDR3 spells CASSPGRPIEQYF. In nucleotides, the CDR3 is TGTGCCAGCAGCCCGGGACGACCTATCGAGCAGTACTTC.

This chain joins TRBV30 and TRBJ1-6, with unresolved D. Germline CDR1 and CDR2: GTSNPN and SVGIG (reference sequence). V gave up 7 bases and J gave up 4 bases, with 14 bases separating them. This CDR3 spans 14 amino acids. The CDR3 loop reads CAFQTSGYNSPLHF. The CDR3 bases are TGTGCCTTCCAGACCTCGGGGTATAATTCACCCCTCCACTTT.

The chain has TRBV4-3 and TRBJ1-1; no clear D gene. Germline CDR1 and CDR2: LGHNA and YSLEER. The length of the CDR3 is 15 residues. Trimming cost V 0 bases and J 5 bases, with 13 bases left between them. This chain's CDR3 is CASSQEVADPTEAFF. The CDR3 DNA reads as TGCGCCAGCAGCCAAGAAGTGGCGGATCCTACTGAAGCTTTCTTT.

The chain combines TRBV10-3 with TRBJ1-4; a possible D gene is TRBD1 (5 bases). The V end lost 8 bases, the J end lost 10 bases, and 17 bases lay between the germline ends. CDR3 length equals 13 residues. Germline lookup yields CDR1 ENHRY and CDR2 SYGVKD. In nucleotides, the CDR3 is TGTGCCATCGCGGGACGTCTAGGCGGAAAACTGTTTTTT. The encoded protein is CAIAGRLGGKLFF.

The rearrangement joins TRBV5-1 to TRBJ1-1; a weak D match, TRBD1 (5 bases). The CDR3 contains 14 residues. V lost 0 bases to trimming and J lost 0 bases, with 6 bases between them. The V gene's germline CDR1 is SGHRS and CDR2 YFSETQ. The CDR3 region is CASSLEGMNTEAFF. CDR3 nucleotides: TGCGCCAGCAGCTTGGAGGGGATGAACACTGAAGCTTTCTTT.

V and J are TRBV2 and TRBJ2-2; possible D gene TRBD1, 6 bases. CDR3 length: 12 residues. V lost 6 bases and J 6 bases, leaving 8 bases between the germline ends. CDR1 is SNHLY, CDR2 FYNNEI, per germline. CDR3: CASSSGAGELFF. DNA for the CDR3: TGTGCCAGCAGCTCAGGGGCCGGGGAGCTGTTTTTT.

This chain uses TRBV9 with TRBJ1-2; D remains ambiguous. Germline CDR1 is SGDLS and CDR2 is YYNGEE. V was trimmed by 3 bases and J by 4 bases, leaving 10 bases between them. The CDR3 is 13 amino acids. CDR3 in DNA: TGTGCCAGCAGCGGAAGGGATGCCTATGGCTACACCTTC. It encodes CASSGRDAYGYTF.

This clone has only a few counts. The chain couples TRBV19 to TRBJ1-5, with a weak D call TRBD1 (6 bases). Trimming removed 1 base from V and 3 bases from J, with 16 bases in between. Germline CDR1 and CDR2: LNHDA and SQIVND (reference sequence). The CDR3 is 17 residues long. CDR3 nucleotide sequence: TGTGCCAGTAGTATAGCCGGGGGACAAGGGAACAATCAGCCCCAGCATTTT. This gives the protein CASSIAGGQGNNQPQHF. Full variable domain (rest looked up from reference TRBV19 and TRBJ1-5): DGGITQSPKYLFRKEGQNVTLSCEQNLNHDAMYWYRQDPGQGLRLIYYSQIVNDFQKGDIAEGYSVSREKKESFPLTVTSAQKNPTAFYLCASSIAGGQGNNQPQHFGDGTRLSIL.